This is a list of T cell receptor beta chains from one sample in a study of shared clonotypes between healthy human individuals. Assay: immunoSEQ multiplex PCR; the TCRdb copy retains only in-frame clones and omits some. The sample has about 1,800,000 clones, approximately 95% seen once. The material sequenced was naive CD8+ T cells sorted from blood. These TCRs come from a man between 18 and 35 years old in good health. Both conserved end residues are part of each CDR3. Clone size is not always given. Where it is, it says once, few, many or a class for expanded clones.

length: 12
V: TRBV5-6
size: .
CDR3: CASSLEVYGYTF

length: 15
V: TRBV19
size: .
CDR3: CASTPSRDSIYGYTF

length: 13
V: TRBV5-1
size: .
CDR3: CASSADKNTEAFF

length: 16
V: TRBV28
size: .
CDR3: CASSRFPGQWLGTQYF

length: 14
V: TRBV6-5
size: .
CDR3: CASSEGQVNTEAFF

length: 14
V: TRBV4-1
size: .
CDR3: CASSQTTARTEAFF

length: 16
V: TRBV27
size: .
CDR3: CASSPLTGGPQETQYF

length: 15
V: TRBV2
size: .
CDR3: CASGGGMDPRSEQFF

length: 15
V: TRBV27
size: .
CDR3: CASSRTPERNTEAFF

length: 12
V: TRBV2
size: .
CDR3: CASIEGGREQFF

length: 18
V: TRBV7-9
size: .
CDR3: CASSLKVGAIRGYNEQFF

length: 15
V: TRBV6-5
size: .
CDR3: CASVGWDRIAYEQYF

length: 13
V: TRBV9
size: .
CDR3: CASSVGIYNEQFF

length: 14
V: TRBV7-8
size: once
CDR3: CASSMTVPSYEQYF

length: 12
V: TRBV21-1
size: .
CDR3: CASSKGNYEQYF

length: 18
V: TRBV7-9
size: .
CDR3: CASSSNTGIQSSYNEQFF

length: 11
V: TRBV10-1
size: .
CDR3: CASSDRDEQFF

length: 16
V: TRBV6-1
size: .
CDR3: CASSEYTSGGASEQFF

length: 13
V: TRBV29-1
size: .
CDR3: CSVAARRSYEQYF

length: 15
V: TRBV5-1
size: .
CDR3: CASSFSAASYNEQFF

length: 15
V: TRBV27
size: once
CDR3: CASRSPTGIDEKLFF

length: 16
V: TRBV2
size: .
CDR3: CASTPGQGALRSPLHF

length: 15
V: TRBV5-1
size: .
CDR3: CASSPPGGSAGELFF

length: 16
V: TRBV7-8
size: .
CDR3: CASSLTLTSGTDTQYF

length: 17
V: TRBV4-3
size: .
CDR3: CASSQEPLAGENNEQFF

length: 15
V: TRBV5-4
size: once
CDR3: CASSLPPGTGNTIYF

length: 18
V: TRBV21-1
size: .
CDR3: CASSTRTSGRANTGELFF

length: 15
V: TRBV6-5
size: .
CDR3: CASSYWTGDKGELFF

length: 14
V: TRBV27
size: .
CDR3: CASRSLGGGGKLFF

length: 15
V: TRBV9
size: .
CDR3: CASSVASGLAYEQYF

length: 13
V: TRBV30
size: .
CDR3: CAWSVDWQETQYF

length: 14
V: TRBV6-5
size: .
CDR3: CASSSRSAGRGYTF

length: 13
V: TRBV19
size: .
CDR3: CATGFANTGELFF

length: 14
V: TRBV4-1
size: .
CDR3: CASSPGGRADTQYF

length: 14
V: TRBV6-1
size: .
CDR3: CASSETGVGQPQHF

length: 15
V: TRBV6-5
size: once
CDR3: CASETLSGGSYEQYF

length: 15
V: TRBV7-9
size: .
CDR3: CASSLDFSDSETQYF

length: 15
V: TRBV4-1
size: .
CDR3: CASSGTGGTTGELFF

length: 16
V: TRBV6-6
size: .
CDR3: CASSYWGTGNTGELFF

length: 16
V: TRBV7-9
size: once
CDR3: CASSPDTVTQYNEQFF

length: 14
V: TRBV6-5
size: .
CDR3: CASSYPGPTEEQFF

length: 19
V: TRBV4-1
size: .
CDR3: CASSQEDSGRTGGAYEQYF

length: 16
V: TRBV6-5
size: .
CDR3: CASSYSAGSISYEQYF

length: 15
V: TRBV7-2
size: .
CDR3: CASSLEPRSGNTIYF

length: 13
V: TRBV9
size: .
CDR3: CASSHEYQETQYF

length: 13
V: TRBV6-5
size: .
CDR3: CASTIFAGTEAFF

length: 14
V: TRBV9
size: .
CDR3: CASSADTFTGELFF

length: 13
V: TRBV6-5
size: .
CDR3: CASSPFLNTEAFF

length: 11
V: TRBV2
size: .
CDR3: CASTLEGLLNF

length: 13
V: TRBV28
size: .
CDR3: CASSLNRGEKLFF

length: 13
V: TRBV29-1
size: .
CDR3: CSVEDPGTTQQYF

length: 13
V: TRBV10-2
size: .
CDR3: CASSYRLWETQYF

length: 14
V: TRBV6-1
size: .
CDR3: CASSERRNSYEQYF

length: 13
V: TRBV5-6
size: .
CDR3: CASSLGGVTEAFF

length: 15
V: TRBV6-6
size: .
CDR3: CAISPNLGPTYEQYF

length: 16
V: TRBV19
size: .
CDR3: CASRTRTVRLDTEAFF

length: 17
V: TRBV4-1
size: once
CDR3: CASSQVGPGASTDTQYF

length: 17
V: TRBV10-3
size: .
CDR3: CAISEVKIEAGTGELFF

length: 13
V: TRBV27
size: .
CDR3: CASSFQQAYGYTF